The 5 T cell receptor beta chains listed next were all sequenced from one sample in a study of T cell clones after liver transplantation. Assay used: immunoSEQ multiplex PCR; TCRdb lists only in-frame clones, some missing. Of approximately 51,000 clones listed, 80% to 90% were seen once; the top ten hold roughly an eighth. The sample consisted of CD8+ T cells from blood, taken 12 months after liver transplant. The origin of the receptors is a human patient who received a liver transplant. A subset of T cells may come from the graft donor.

V gene TRBV30 combines with J gene TRBJ2-7, with a tentative D call TRBD2 (5 bases). This CDR3 is built from 13 residues. V lost 4 bases to trimming and J lost 0 bases, with 10 bases between them. Germline lookup yields CDR1 GTSNPN and CDR2 SVGIG (reference sequence). The DNA for the CDR3 is TGTGCCTGGAAACAGCGGAACTCCTACGAGCAGTACTTC. Amino acid sequence: CAWKQRNSYEQYF. The full variable domain, its missing parts supplied by reference TRBV30 and TRBJ2-7, is SQTIHQWPATLVQPVGSPLSLECTVEGTSNPNLYWYRQAAGRGLQLLFYSVGIGQISSEVPQNLSASRPQDRQFILSSKKLLLSDSGFYLCAWKQRNSYEQYFGPGTRLTVT.

This clone was detected only a few times. The chain links TRBV15 to TRBJ2-3; TRBD2 matches at 10 bases. Germline V CDR1 and CDR2: LNHNV, YYDKDF (reference sequence). V trimming: 5 bases; J trimming: 3 bases; junction bases outside the gene matches: 8. The CDR3 has 16 residues. In DNA form, the CDR3 reads TGTGCCACCAGCCCTCTAGCGGGAGTTGGGACAGATACGCAGTATTTT. This gives the protein CATSPLAGVGTDTQYF. Full variable domain (rest looked up from reference TRBV15 and TRBJ2-3): DAMVIQNPRYQVTQFGKPVTLSCSQTLNHNVMYWYQQKSSQAPKLLFHYYDKDFNNEADTPDNFQSRRPNTSFCFLDIRSPGLGDTAMYLCATSPLAGVGTDTQYFGPGTRLTVL.

The V and J genes are TRBV2 and TRBJ2-5; possibly TRBD2 for D (6 bases). In germline, CDR1 is SNHLY, CDR2 FYNNEI. This CDR3 has 16 amino acids. Trimming cost V 6 bases and J 0 bases, with 17 bases left between them. The CDR3 region has the DNA TGTGCCAGCAGGATAATGGGCGGGATGTACCAAGAGACCCAGTACTTC. Encoded protein: CASRIMGGMYQETQYF. Full variable domain (outside the CDR3, taken from reference TRBV2 and TRBJ2-5): EPEVTQTPSHQVTQMGQEVILRCVPISNHLYFYWYRQILGQKVEFLVSFYNNEISEKSEIFDDQFSVERPDGSNFTLKIRSTKLEDSAMYFCASRIMGGMYQETQYFGPGTRLLVL.

The chain employs TRBV7-5 and TRBJ2-7; the table calls TRBD1, which could not be checked here. TRBV7-5 is given as a pseudogene. The CDR3 is 16 amino acids. The CDR3 reads CARFEEGTGRSYEQYF. The CDR3 region has the DNA TGTGCCAGATTCGAAGAAGGAACAGGTCGCTCCTACGAGCAGTACTTC.

This chain links TRBV4-1 with TRBJ2-1; 12 bases agree with TRBD2. Germline V gene sequence: CDR1 MGHRA, CDR2 YSYEKL. The V segment lost 3 bases and the J segment 5 bases; nucleotides outside the gene matches: 2. The CDR3 contains 15 residues. CDR3 DNA sequence: TGCGCCAGCAGCCACAGGACTAGCGGGAACAATGAGCAGTTCTTC. Translated: CASSHRTSGNNEQFF.